There are many counts of the clone carrying this T cell receptor beta chain. The target antigen is unknown. V was shortened by 8 bases and J by 0 bases, with 8 bases between the two germline ends. The CDR3 totals 13 residues. The germline CDR1 and CDR2 sequences are MNHEY and SMNVEV (reference sequence). By quantitative 5'-RACE with molecular barcodes, the TCR beta libraries were made. TCRdb recomputed calls from the 5' RACE reads with MiXCR, one row per CDR3 protein. The sample contains 150,000 to 200,000 distinct CDR3 sequences, 10% to 15% of which appear only once. This entry belongs to a study of CD8 T cells in ankylosing spondylitis. Study-level findings and limits: A motif of under 10 highly homologous TCR beta variants was seen as apparently characteristic of ankylosing spondylitis blood. Several of the motif variants were reported before in synovial fluid and blood from reactive arthritis. The disease-linked clones had a CD8+ phenotype and low blood frequencies.

The chain combines TRBV27 with TRBJ1-5, with a tentative D call TRBD1 (5 bases). Sequenced sample: blood, either unsorted or a sorted T cell fraction (not recorded which). This receptor was taken from a female donor with ankylosing spondylitis or in good health (not recorded which). This CDR3 is CASGGDSNQPQHF. The DNA of the CDR3 is TGTGCCAGCGGGGGGGATAGCAATCAGCCCCAGCATTTT.